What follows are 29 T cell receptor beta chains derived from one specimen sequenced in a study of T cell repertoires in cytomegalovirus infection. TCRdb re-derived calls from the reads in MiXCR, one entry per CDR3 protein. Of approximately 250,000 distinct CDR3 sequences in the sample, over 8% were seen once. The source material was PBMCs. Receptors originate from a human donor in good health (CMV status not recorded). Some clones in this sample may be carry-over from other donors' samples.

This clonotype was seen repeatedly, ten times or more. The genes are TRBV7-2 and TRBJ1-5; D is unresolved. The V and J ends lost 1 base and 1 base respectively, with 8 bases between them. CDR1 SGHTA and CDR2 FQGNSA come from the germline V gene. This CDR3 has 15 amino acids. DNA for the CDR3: TGTGCCAGCAGCTTAGTAGGGCGAAGCAATCAGCCCCAGCATTTT. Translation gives CASSLVGRSNQPQHF.

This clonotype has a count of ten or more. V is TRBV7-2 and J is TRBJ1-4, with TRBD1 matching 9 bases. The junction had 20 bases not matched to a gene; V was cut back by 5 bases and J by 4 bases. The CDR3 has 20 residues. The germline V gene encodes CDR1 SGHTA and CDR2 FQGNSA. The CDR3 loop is CASSPRSRDRDRDLNEKLFF. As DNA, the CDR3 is TGTGCCAGCAGCCCCCGGTCCCGGGACAGGGACCGAGACCTTAATGAAAAACTGTTTTTT.

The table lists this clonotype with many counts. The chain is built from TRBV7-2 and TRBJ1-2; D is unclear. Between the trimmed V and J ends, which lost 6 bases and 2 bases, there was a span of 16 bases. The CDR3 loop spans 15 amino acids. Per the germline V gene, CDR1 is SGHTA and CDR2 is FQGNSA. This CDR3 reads CASSPPATGNYGYTF. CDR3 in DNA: TGTGCCAGCAGTCCCCCGGCAACGGGGAACTATGGCTACACCTTC.

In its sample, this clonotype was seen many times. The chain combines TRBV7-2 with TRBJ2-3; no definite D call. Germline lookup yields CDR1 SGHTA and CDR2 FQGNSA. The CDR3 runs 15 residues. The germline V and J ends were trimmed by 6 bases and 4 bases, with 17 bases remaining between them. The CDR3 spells CASSSRPPFPDTQYF. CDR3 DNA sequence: TGTGCCAGCAGTTCTCGACCACCTTTCCCAGATACGCAGTATTTT.

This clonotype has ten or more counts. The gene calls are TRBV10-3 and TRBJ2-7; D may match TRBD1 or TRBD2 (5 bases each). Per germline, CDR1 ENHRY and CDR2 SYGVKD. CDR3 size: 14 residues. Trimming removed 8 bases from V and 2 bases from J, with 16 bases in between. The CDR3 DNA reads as TGTGCCATCGCAATGGGGACGGAAGCCTACGAGCAGTACTTC. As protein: CAIAMGTEAYEQYF.

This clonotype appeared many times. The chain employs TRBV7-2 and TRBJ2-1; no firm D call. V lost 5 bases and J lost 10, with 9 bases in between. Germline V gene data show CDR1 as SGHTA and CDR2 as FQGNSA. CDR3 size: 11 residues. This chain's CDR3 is CASSPKTEQFF. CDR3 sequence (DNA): TGTGCCAGCAGCCCAAAGACAGAGCAGTTCTTC.

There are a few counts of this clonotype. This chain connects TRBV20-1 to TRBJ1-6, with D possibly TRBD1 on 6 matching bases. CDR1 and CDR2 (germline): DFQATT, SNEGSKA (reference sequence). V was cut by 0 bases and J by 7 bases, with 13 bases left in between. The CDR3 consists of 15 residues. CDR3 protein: CSARDLGGINSPLHF. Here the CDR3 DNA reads TGCAGTGCTAGAGATCTAGGGGGGATCAATTCACCCCTCCACTTT.

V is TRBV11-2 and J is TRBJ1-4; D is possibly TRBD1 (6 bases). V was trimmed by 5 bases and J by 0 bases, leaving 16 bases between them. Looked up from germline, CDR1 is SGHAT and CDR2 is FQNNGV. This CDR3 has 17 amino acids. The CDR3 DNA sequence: TGTGCCAGCAGCCCCGGGGGGCAGTCCACAACTAATGAAAAACTGTTTTTT. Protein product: CASSPGGQSTTNEKLFF.

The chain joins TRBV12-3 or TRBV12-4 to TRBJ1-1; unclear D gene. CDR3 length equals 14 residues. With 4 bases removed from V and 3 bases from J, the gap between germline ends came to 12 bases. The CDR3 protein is CASSWRGMDTEAFF. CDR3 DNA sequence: TGTGCCAGCAGTTGGCGGGGAATGGACACTGAAGCTTTCTTT.

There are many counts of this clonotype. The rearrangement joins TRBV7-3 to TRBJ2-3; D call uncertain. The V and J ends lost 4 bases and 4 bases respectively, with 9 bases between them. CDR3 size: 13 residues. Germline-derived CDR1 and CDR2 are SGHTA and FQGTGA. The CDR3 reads CASSSSTADTQYF. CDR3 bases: TGTGCCAGCAGCTCATCTACCGCAGATACGCAGTATTTT.

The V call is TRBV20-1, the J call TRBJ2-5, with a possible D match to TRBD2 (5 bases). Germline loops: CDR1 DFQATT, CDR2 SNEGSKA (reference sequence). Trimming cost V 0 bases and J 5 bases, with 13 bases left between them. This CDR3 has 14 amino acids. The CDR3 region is CSARDPLAAETQYF. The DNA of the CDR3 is TGCAGTGCTAGAGATCCCCTAGCCGCGGAGACCCAGTACTTC.

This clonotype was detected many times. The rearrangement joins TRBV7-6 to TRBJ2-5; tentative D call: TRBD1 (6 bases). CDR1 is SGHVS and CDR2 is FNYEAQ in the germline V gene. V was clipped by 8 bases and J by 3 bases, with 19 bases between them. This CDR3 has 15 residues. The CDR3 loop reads CASAPLDRWKETQYF. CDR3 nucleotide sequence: TGTGCCAGCGCACCTCTTGACAGGTGGAAAGAGACCCAGTACTTC.

The CDR3 nucleotides read TGTGCCAGTAGTGGCTATAGCGGGGTTCCCCAGTACTTC. Its protein product is CASSGYSGVPQYF. The chain recombines TRBV19 with TRBJ2-5; 8 nucleotides match TRBD2. J gave up 9 bases and V 5 bases, and 8 bases lay outside the gene matches. Per the germline V gene, CDR1 is LNHDA and CDR2 is SQIVND (reference sequence). CDR3 length: 13 residues.

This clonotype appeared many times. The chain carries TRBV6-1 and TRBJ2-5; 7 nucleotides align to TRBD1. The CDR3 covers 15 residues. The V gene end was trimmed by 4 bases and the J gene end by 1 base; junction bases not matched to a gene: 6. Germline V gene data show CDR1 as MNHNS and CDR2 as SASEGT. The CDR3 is CASSAGQQTQETQYF. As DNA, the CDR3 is TGTGCCAGCAGTGCGGGACAGCAGACCCAAGAGACCCAGTACTTC.

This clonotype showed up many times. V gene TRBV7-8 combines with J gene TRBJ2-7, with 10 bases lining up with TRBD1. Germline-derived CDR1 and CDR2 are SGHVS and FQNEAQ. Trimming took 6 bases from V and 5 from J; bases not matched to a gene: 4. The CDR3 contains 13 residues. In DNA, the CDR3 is TGTGCCAGCAGGGGGACAGGGGTGAACGAGCAGTACTTC. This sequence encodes CASRGTGVNEQYF.

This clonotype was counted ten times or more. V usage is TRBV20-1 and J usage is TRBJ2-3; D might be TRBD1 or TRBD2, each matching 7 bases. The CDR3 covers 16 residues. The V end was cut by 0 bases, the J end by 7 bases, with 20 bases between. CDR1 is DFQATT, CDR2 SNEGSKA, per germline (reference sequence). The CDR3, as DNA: TGCAGTGCTAGAGATGTCCAGGGGGGGGAAATGAATACGCAGTATTTT. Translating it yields CSARDVQGGEMNTQYF.

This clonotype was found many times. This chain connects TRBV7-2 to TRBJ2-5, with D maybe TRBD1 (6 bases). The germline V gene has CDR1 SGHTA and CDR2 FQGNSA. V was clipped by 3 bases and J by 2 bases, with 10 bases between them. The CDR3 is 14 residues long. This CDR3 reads CASSLGQGQETQYF. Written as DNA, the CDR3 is TGTGCCAGCAGCTTGGGACAAGGACAAGAGACCCAGTACTTC. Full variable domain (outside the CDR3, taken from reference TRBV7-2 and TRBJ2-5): GAGVSQSPSNKVTEKGKDVELRCDPISGHTALYWYRQSLGQGLEFLIYFQGNSAPDKSGLPSDRFSAERTGGSVSTLTIQRTQQEDSAVYLCASSLGQGQETQYFGPGTRLLVL.

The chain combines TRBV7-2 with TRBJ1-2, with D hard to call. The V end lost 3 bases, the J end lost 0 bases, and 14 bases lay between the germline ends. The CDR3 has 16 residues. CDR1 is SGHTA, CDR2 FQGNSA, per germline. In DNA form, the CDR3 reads TGTGCCAGCAGCTTTAGTCCGACGGGGACTAACTATGGCTACACCTTC. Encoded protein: CASSFSPTGTNYGYTF.

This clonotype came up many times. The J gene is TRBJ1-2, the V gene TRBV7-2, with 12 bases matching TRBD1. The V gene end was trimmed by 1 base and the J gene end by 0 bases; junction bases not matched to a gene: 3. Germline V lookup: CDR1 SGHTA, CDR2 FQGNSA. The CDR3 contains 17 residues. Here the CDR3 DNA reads TGTGCCAGCAGCTTAGTCGGGACAGGGGGCCCTAACTATGGCTACACCTTC. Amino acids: CASSLVGTGGPNYGYTF.

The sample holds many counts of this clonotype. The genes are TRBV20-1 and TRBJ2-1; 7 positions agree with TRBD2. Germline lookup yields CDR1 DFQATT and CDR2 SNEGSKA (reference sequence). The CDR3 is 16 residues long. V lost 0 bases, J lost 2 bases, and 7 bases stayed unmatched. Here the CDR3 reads CSARDQGAGTYNEQFF. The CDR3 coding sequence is TGCAGTGCTAGAGATCAGGGAGCGGGGACCTACAATGAGCAGTTCTTC.

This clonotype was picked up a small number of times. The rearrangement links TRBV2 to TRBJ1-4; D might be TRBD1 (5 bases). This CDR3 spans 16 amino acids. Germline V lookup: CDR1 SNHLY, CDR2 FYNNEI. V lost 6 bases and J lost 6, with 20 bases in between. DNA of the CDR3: TGTGCCAGCAGCCTCATGAGAGCCCCGGGGGATGAAAAACTGTTTTTT. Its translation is CASSLMRAPGDEKLFF.

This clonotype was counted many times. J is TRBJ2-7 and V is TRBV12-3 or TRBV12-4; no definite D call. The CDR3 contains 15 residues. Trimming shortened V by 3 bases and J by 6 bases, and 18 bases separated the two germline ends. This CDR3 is CASSLSDLLRGEQYF. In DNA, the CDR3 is TGTGCCAGCAGTTTGTCGGACCTGCTACGCGGCGAGCAGTACTTC.

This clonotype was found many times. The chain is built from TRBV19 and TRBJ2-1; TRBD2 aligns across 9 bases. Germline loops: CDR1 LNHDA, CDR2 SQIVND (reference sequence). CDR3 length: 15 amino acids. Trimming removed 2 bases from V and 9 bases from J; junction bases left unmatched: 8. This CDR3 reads CASSILAGAVGEQFF. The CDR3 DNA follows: TGTGCCAGTAGTATATTAGCGGGAGCGGTAGGTGAGCAGTTCTTC.

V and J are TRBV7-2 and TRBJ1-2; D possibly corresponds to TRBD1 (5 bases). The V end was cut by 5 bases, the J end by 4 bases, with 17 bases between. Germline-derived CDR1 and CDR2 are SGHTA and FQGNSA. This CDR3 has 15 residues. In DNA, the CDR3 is TGTGCCAGCAGCCCGTCGGGGGGGACGGGCTATGGCTACACCTTC. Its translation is CASSPSGGTGYGYTF.

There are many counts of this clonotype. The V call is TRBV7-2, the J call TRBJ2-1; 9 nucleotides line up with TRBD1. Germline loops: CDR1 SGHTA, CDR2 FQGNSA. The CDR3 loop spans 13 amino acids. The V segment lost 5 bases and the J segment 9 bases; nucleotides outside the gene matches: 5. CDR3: CASSRDREGEQFF. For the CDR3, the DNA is TGTGCCAGCAGCCGGGACAGGGAGGGTGAGCAGTTCTTC. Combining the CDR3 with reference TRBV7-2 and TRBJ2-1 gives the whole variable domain GAGVSQSPSNKVTEKGKDVELRCDPISGHTALYWYRQSLGQGLEFLIYFQGNSAPDKSGLPSDRFSAERTGGSVSTLTIQRTQQEDSAVYLCASSRDREGEQFFGPGTRLTVL.

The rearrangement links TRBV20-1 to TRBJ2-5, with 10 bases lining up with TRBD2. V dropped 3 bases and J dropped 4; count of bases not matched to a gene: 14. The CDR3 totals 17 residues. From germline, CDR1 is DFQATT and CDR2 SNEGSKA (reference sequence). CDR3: CSASGVVASGRAETQYF. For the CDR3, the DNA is TGCAGTGCTAGTGGGGTGGTGGCCAGCGGGAGGGCAGAGACCCAGTACTTC.

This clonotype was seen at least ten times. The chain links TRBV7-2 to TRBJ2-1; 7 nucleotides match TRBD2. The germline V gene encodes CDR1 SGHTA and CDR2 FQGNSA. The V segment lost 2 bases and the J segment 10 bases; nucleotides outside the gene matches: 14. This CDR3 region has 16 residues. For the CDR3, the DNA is TGTGCCAGCAGCTTATCCCCAGCGGGGTGGGGGGGGGAGCAGTTCTTC. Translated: CASSLSPAGWGGEQFF. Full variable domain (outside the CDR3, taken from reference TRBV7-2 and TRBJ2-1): GAGVSQSPSNKVTEKGKDVELRCDPISGHTALYWYRQSLGQGLEFLIYFQGNSAPDKSGLPSDRFSAERTGGSVSTLTIQRTQQEDSAVYLCASSLSPAGWGGEQFFGPGTRLTVL.

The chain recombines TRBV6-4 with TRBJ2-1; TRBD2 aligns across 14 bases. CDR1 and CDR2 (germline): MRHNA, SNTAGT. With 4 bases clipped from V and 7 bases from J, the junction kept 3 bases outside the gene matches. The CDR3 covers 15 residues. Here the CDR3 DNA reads TGTGCCAGCAGTGGACTAGCGGGGGGGCGAAATGAGCAGTTCTTC. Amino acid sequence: CASSGLAGGRNEQFF.

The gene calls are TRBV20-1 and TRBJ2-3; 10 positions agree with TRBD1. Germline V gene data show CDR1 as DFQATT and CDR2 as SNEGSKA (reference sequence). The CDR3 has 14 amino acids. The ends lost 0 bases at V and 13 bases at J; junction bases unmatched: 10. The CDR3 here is CSARDGRRTGGEYF. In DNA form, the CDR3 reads TGCAGTGCTAGAGATGGGCGCAGGACAGGGGGGGAGTATTTT.